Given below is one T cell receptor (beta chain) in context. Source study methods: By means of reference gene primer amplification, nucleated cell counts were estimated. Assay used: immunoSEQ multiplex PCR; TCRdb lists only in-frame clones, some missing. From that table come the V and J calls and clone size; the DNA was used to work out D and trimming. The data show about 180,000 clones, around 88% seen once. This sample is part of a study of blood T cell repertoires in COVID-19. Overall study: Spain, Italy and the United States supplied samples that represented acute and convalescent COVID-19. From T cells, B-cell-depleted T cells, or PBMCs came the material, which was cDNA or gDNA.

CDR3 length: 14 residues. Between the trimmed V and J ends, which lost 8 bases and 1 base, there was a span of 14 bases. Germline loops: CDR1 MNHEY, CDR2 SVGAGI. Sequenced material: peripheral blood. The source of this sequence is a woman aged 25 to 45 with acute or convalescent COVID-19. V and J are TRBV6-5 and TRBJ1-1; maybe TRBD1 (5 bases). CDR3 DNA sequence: TGTGCCAGCTACGGCAGGGCGGAGAACACTGAAGCTTTCTTT. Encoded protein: CASYGRAENTEAFF.